One sample yielded the 21 T cell receptor beta chains listed below, sequenced in a study of glioma-infiltrating T cells after dendritic cell vaccination. Assay used: immunoSEQ multiplex PCR; TCRdb lists only in-frame clones, some missing. This table has roughly 88,000 clones, about 81% appearing once. The time point here: after dendritic cell vaccination, including at tumor progression/relapse. Sample: blood, taken after dendritic cell vaccination. The receptors derive from a human donor with glioblastoma.

V gene TRBV6-1 combines with J gene TRBJ1-1; a possible D gene is TRBD1 (6 bases). V gave up 8 bases and J gave up 0 bases, with 13 bases separating them. Germline values: CDR1 MNHNS, CDR2 SASEGT. The CDR3 consists of 14 residues. The CDR3 spells CASLNRDMNTEAFF. CDR3 DNA sequence: TGTGCCAGCTTAAACAGGGATATGAACACTGAAGCTTTCTTT.

V and J are TRBV2 and TRBJ1-2; 7 bases match TRBD1. In germline, CDR1 is SNHLY, CDR2 FYNNEI. CDR3 length: 13 residues. The J segment lost 5 bases and the V segment lost 1 base, leaving 1 base of the junction unmatched. The CDR3 DNA follows: TGTGCCAGCAGTGAAGAGACAGGGTATGGCTACACCTTC. This sequence encodes CASSEETGYGYTF. Based on the CDR3 plus reference TRBV2 and TRBJ1-2, the full variable domain is EPEVTQTPSHQVTQMGQEVILRCVPISNHLYFYWYRQILGQKVEFLVSFYNNEISEKSEIFDDQFSVERPDGSNFTLKIRSTKLEDSAMYFCASSEETGYGYTFGSGTRLTVV.

The gene calls are TRBV19 and TRBJ1-2; D is perhaps TRBD1 (6 bases). The V gene's germline CDR1 is LNHDA and CDR2 SQIVND (reference sequence). Between the trimmed V and J ends, which lost 3 bases and 4 bases, there was a span of 21 bases. This CDR3 is built from 17 residues. This CDR3 reads CASSMGRGVPVLYGYTF. Written as DNA, the CDR3 is TGTGCCAGTAGTATGGGCAGGGGAGTTCCAGTGCTCTATGGCTACACCTTC.

V gene TRBV5-1 combines with J gene TRBJ1-3; D uncertain. Germline assignment: CDR1 SGHRS and CDR2 YFSETQ. Trimming took off 0 bases at V and 2 bases at J, with 9 bases between the two ends. This CDR3 has 15 residues. DNA for the CDR3: TGCGCCAGCAGCTTGGCGCGGGGTGCTGGAAACACCATATATTTT. It is translated as CASSLARGAGNTIYF.

The rearrangement links TRBV5-1 to TRBJ1-5; D gene ambiguous. The V gene's germline CDR1 is SGHRS and CDR2 YFSETQ. The length of the CDR3 is 16 residues. V shed 0 bases and J shed 3 bases, with 13 bases lying between them. The CDR3 nucleotides read TGCGCCAGCAGCTTGGGCGGGTCGTGGGACAATCAGCCCCAGCATTTT. Protein: CASSLGGSWDNQPQHF.

DNA for the CDR3: TGTGCCAGCACCCCAGACAGTTCGCCCGGAGGCTACACCTTC. It is translated as CASTPDSSPGGYTF. This chain uses TRBV2 with TRBJ1-2, with TRBD1 as a possible D gene (5 bases). V was cut by 7 bases and J by 8 bases, with 20 bases left in between. The CDR3 spans 14 residues. Germline CDR1 and CDR2: SNHLY and FYNNEI. The full variable domain, its missing parts supplied by reference TRBV2 and TRBJ1-2, is EPEVTQTPSHQVTQMGQEVILRCVPISNHLYFYWYRQILGQKVEFLVSFYNNEISEKSEIFDDQFSVERPDGSNFTLKIRSTKLEDSAMYFCASTPDSSPGGYTFGSGTRLTVV.

CDR3 DNA: TGTGCCAGCAGTCCCTCCCTGACTAGCGGGAGTTACGAGCAGTACGTC. Translating gives CASSPSLTSGSYEQYV. The chain has TRBV28 and TRBJ2-7; 12 nucleotides align to TRBD2. V lost 5 bases and J lost 4; bases outside the gene matches: 9. This CDR3 has 16 residues. CDR1 and CDR2 (germline): MDHEN, SYDVKM.

This chain joins TRBV7-6 and TRBJ2-2; D possibly corresponds to TRBD2 (6 bases). There are 17 residues in the CDR3. The germline V and J ends were trimmed by 4 bases and 0 bases, with 15 bases remaining between them. Per germline, CDR1 SGHVS and CDR2 FNYEAQ. CDR3 in amino acids: CASSSPLGGSNTGELFF. CDR3 sequence (DNA): TGTGCCAGCAGCTCACCTTTGGGGGGATCGAACACCGGGGAGCTGTTTTTT. The variable domain in full, completed from reference TRBV7-6 and TRBJ2-2, reads GAGVSQSPRYKVTKRGQDVALRCDPISGHVSLYWYRQALGQGPEFLTYFNYEAQQDKSGLPNDRFSAERPEGSISTLTIQRTEQRDSAMYRCASSSPLGGSNTGELFFGEGSRLTVL.

The V and J genes are TRBV6-6 and TRBJ1-1; 9 positions agree with TRBD1. The junction had 5 bases not matched to a gene; V was cut back by 6 bases and J by 0 bases. The germline V gene encodes CDR1 MNHNY and CDR2 SVGAGI (reference sequence). This CDR3 has 15 residues. The CDR3 is CASSPGTGMNTEAFF. The CDR3 DNA sequence: TGTGCCAGCAGCCCCGGGACAGGGATGAACACTGAAGCTTTCTTT.

The rearrangement links TRBV7-3 to TRBJ1-1; maybe TRBD1 (5 bases). V dropped 3 bases and J dropped 3 bases, with 11 bases sitting between them. Germline V gene lookup returns CDR1 SGHTA and CDR2 FQGTGA. CDR3 length equals 14 residues. In DNA form, the CDR3 reads TGTGCCAGCAGCTTCAACGGAGGGGACACTGAAGCTTTCTTT. Protein sequence: CASSFNGGDTEAFF.

V and J are TRBV7-2 and TRBJ2-7; 9 nucleotides match TRBD1. The junction had 6 bases not matched to a gene; V was cut back by 2 bases and J by 7 bases. This CDR3 has 14 residues. Germline lookup yields CDR1 SGHTA and CDR2 FQGNSA. In DNA, the CDR3 is TGTGCCAGCAGCTTAAACAGGGGGCTAGGGGAGCAGTACTTC. It specifies CASSLNRGLGEQYF.

About this clone: Other nucleotide sequences in the sample specify the same CDR3. J is TRBJ1-2 and V is TRBV14; tentative D call: TRBD1 (6 bases). The CDR3 sequence is 13 residues long. Germline CDR1 is SGHDN and CDR2 is FVKESK. Trimming removed 5 bases from V and 2 bases from J, with 9 bases in between. The CDR3 protein is CASSRDTNYGYTF. The CDR3 DNA reads as TGTGCCAGCAGCAGGGACACGAACTATGGCTACACCTTC.

The V and J genes are TRBV6-5 and TRBJ1-3; D uncertain. This CDR3 comprises 14 residues. Germline CDR1 is MNHEY and CDR2 is SVGAGI. Trimming left V 2 bases short and J 0 bases short, with 5 bases between. This CDR3 is CASSYQVSGNTIYF. CDR3 nucleotides: TGTGCCAGCAGTTACCAGGTCTCTGGAAACACCATATATTTT.

V is TRBV5-1 and J is TRBJ1-2; D is perhaps TRBD1 (5 bases). Germline assignment: CDR1 SGHRS and CDR2 YFSETQ. CDR3 length: 15 residues. V was pared by 0 bases and J by 2 bases, with 11 bases between. In DNA, the CDR3 is TGCGCCAGCAGCTTGGCCGGGACTATGAACTATGGCTACACCTTC. The encoded protein is CASSLAGTMNYGYTF.

The rearrangement uses TRBV19 and TRBJ1-2, with 8 bases aligning to TRBD1. V trimming: 6 bases; J trimming: 8 bases; junction bases outside the gene matches: 11. The germline gives CDR1 LNHDA, CDR2 SQIVND (reference sequence). The CDR3 is made up of 14 amino acids. DNA of the CDR3: TGTGCCAGTAGGGGACAGGCTGGCAGCGCCGGCTACACCTTC. It is translated as CASRGQAGSAGYTF. The entire variable domain, with the rest obtained from reference TRBV19 and TRBJ1-2, is as follows: DGGITQSPKYLFRKEGQNVTLSCEQNLNHDAMYWYRQDPGQGLRLIYYSQIVNDFQKGDIAEGYSVSREKKESFPLTVTSAQKNPTAFYLCASRGQAGSAGYTFGSGTRLTVV.

The V and J genes are TRBV10-1 and TRBJ1-2; D uncertain. The V gene's germline CDR1 is WNHNN and CDR2 SYGVQD (reference sequence). V was trimmed by 7 bases and J by 4 bases, leaving 16 bases between them. This CDR3 is built from 14 residues. The CDR3 DNA sequence: TGCGCCAGCATCCGATTGCAAAACTTCTATGGCTACACCTTC. Translating it yields CASIRLQNFYGYTF.

V is TRBV7-9 and J is TRBJ1-2; tentative D call: TRBD1 (5 bases). The CDR3 runs to 15 residues. CDR1 and CDR2 from the germline V gene are SEHNR and FQNEAQ (reference sequence). The ends were cut back, 11 bases at V and 0 bases at J, with 19 bases in the middle. The CDR3 sequence: CASQQGGLANYGYTF. The CDR3, as DNA: TGTGCCTCACAGCAGGGAGGGTTAGCTAACTATGGCTACACCTTC.

The chain carries TRBV27 and TRBJ2-7, with 9 bases identical to TRBD2. After removal of 3 bases from V and 1 base from J, the junction contained 13 bases not matched to a gene. Germline V gives CDR1 MNHEY, CDR2 SMNVEV (reference sequence). The CDR3 has 18 residues. In DNA, the CDR3 is TGTGCCAGCAGTTTCGCCTCGGGTAGCGGGGGCAAGTCCTACGAGCAGTACTTC. Translating gives CASSFASGSGGKSYEQYF.

On this clone: The junction and the germline gene differ at one end; a read error may be behind it. The CDR3 coding sequence is TGTGCCAGCAGCTTAGTCCGGGGAGAGGGCTGCACCTTC. It codes for CASSLVRGEGCTF. V gene TRBV7-8 combines with J gene TRBJ1-2; D unresolved. Germline V gene data show CDR1 as SGHVS and CDR2 as FQNEAQ. The CDR3 totals 13 residues.

V usage is TRBV5-4 and J usage is TRBJ1-1, with D perhaps matching TRBD1 (6 bases). CDR1 is SGHNT, CDR2 YYREEE, per germline (reference sequence). CDR3 length equals 12 residues. Between the trimmed V and J ends, which lost 4 bases and 5 bases, there was a span of 9 bases. CDR3 in DNA: TGTGCCAGCAGCCTTGGACAGACTGAAGCTTTCTTT. Translation: CASSLGQTEAFF.

This clone was recorded only once. This chain links TRBV4-2 with TRBJ2-1; the match to TRBD1 covers 10 bases. V lost 0 bases to trimming and J lost 7 bases; unmatched junction nucleotides: 3. Germline-derived CDR1 and CDR2 are LGHNA and YNFKEQ. The CDR3 is made up of 15 amino acids. CDR3 DNA: TGTGCCAGCAGCCAAGACCCGGGACAGGGGAATGAGCAGTTCTTC. Protein sequence: CASSQDPGQGNEQFF.